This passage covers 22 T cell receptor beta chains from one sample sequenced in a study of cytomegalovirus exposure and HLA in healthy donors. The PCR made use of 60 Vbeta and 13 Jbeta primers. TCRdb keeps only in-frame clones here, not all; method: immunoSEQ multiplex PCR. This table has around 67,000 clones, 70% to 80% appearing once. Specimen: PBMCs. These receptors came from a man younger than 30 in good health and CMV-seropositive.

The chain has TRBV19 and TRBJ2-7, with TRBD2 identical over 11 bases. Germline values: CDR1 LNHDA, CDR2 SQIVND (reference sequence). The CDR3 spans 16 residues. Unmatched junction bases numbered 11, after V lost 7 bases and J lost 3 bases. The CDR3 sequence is CASTPWIAGGNYEQYF. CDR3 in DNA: TGTGCCAGTACCCCTTGGATAGCGGGAGGGAACTACGAGCAGTACTTC.

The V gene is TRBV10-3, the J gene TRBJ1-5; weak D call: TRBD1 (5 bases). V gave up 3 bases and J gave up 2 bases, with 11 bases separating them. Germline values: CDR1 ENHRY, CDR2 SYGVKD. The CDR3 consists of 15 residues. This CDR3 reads CAISDPGNGNQPQHF. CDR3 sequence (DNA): TGTGCCATCAGTGATCCAGGGAATGGCAATCAGCCCCAGCATTTT.

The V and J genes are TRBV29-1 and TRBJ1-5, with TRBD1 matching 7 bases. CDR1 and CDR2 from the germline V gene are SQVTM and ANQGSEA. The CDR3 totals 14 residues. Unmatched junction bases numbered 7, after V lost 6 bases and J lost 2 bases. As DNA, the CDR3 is TGCAGCGTGCAGGCCGGGACAGGCAATCAGCCCCAGCATTTT. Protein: CSVQAGTGNQPQHF.

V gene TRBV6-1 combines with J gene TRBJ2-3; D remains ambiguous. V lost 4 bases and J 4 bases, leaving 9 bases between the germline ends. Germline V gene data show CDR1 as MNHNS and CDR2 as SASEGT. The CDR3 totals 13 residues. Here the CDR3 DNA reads TGTGCCAGCAGTGTAACTTCCTCAGATACGCAGTATTTT. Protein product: CASSVTSSDTQYF.

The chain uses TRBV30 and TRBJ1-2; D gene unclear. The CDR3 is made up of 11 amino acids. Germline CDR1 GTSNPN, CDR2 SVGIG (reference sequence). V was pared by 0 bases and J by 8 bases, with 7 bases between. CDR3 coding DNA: TGTGCCTGGAGTGTTGTGGGCGGCTACACCTTC. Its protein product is CAWSVVGGYTF.

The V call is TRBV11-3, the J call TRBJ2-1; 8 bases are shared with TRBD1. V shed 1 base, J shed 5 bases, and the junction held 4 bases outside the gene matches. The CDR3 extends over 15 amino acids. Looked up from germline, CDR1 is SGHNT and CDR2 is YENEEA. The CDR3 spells CASSLGTGGNNEQFF. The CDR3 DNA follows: TGTGCCAGCAGCTTAGGTACAGGGGGTAACAATGAGCAGTTCTTC.

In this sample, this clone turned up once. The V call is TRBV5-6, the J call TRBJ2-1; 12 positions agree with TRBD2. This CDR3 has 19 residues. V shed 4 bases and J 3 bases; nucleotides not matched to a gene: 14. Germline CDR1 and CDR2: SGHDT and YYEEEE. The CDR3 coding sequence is TGTGCCAGCAGCCCCTCGGGGCTAGCGGGAGGGATATACTACAATGAGCAGTTCTTC. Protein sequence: CASSPSGLAGGIYYNEQFF.

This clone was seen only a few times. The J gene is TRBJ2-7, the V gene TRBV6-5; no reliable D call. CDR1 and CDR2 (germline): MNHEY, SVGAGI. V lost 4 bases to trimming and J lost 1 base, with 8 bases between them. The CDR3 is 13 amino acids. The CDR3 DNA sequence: TGTGCCAGCAGTTCCAGCGTTTCCTACGAGCAGTACTTC. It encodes CASSSSVSYEQYF.

Written as DNA, the CDR3 is TGTGCCAGCAGCCAAAAAGACAGGTCTGGAAACACCATATATTTT. This codes for CASSQKDRSGNTIYF. The gene calls are TRBV4-2 and TRBJ1-3; D possibly corresponds to TRBD1 (6 bases). Trimming removed 2 bases from V and 1 base from J, with 9 bases in between. The CDR3 is made up of 15 amino acids. Germline V gene sequence: CDR1 LGHNA, CDR2 YNFKEQ.

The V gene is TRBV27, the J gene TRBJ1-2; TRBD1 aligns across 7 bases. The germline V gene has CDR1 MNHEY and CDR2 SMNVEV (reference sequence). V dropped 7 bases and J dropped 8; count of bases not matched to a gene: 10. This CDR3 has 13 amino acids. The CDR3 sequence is CASTKTGVEGYTF. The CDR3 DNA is TGTGCCAGCACCAAAACAGGGGTCGAGGGCTACACCTTC.

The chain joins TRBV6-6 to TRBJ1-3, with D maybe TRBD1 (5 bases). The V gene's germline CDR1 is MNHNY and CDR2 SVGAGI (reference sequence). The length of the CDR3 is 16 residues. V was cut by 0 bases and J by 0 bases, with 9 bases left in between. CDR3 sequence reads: CASSYSQGYSGNTIYF. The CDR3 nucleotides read TGTGCCAGCAGTTACTCGCAGGGTTACTCTGGAAACACCATATATTTT.

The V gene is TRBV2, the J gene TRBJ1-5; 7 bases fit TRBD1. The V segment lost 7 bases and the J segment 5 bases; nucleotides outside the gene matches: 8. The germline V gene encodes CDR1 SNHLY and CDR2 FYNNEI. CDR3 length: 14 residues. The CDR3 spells CASIPDRDDQPQHF. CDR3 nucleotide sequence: TGTGCCAGCATACCCGACAGGGATGATCAGCCCCAGCATTTT.

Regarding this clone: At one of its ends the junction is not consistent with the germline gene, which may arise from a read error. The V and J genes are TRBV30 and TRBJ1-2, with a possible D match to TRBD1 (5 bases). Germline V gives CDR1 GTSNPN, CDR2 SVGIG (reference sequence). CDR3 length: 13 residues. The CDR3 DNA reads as TGTGCCTGGTGGACACCGAGTAACTATGGCTGCACCTTC. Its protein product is CAWWTPSNYGCTF.

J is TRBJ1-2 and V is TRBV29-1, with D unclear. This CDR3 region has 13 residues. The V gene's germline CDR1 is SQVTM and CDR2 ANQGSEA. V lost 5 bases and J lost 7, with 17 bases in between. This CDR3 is CSVTGMFRIGYTF. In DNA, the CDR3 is TGCAGCGTTACCGGGATGTTTCGGATTGGCTACACCTTC.

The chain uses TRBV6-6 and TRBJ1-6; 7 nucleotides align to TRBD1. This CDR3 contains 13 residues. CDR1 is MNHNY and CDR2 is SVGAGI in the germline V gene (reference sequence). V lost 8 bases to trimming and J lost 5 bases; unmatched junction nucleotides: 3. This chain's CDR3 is CASRDSHNSPLHF. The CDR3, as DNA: TGTGCCAGCCGGGACAGTCATAATTCACCCCTCCACTTT.

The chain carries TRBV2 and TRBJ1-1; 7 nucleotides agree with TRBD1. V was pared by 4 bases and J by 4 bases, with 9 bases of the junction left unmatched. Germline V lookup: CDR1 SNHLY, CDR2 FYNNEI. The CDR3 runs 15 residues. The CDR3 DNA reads TGTGCCAGCAGTGCTTTGTCAGGGGGGACCACTGAAGCTTTCTTT. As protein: CASSALSGGTTEAFF.

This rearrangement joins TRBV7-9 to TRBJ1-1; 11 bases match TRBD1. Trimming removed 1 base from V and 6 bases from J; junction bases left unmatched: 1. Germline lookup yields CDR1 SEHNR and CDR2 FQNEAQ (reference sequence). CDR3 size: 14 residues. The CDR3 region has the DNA TGTGCCAGCAGCTTAGTGGGACAGGGGGCTGAAGCTTTCTTT. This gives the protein CASSLVGQGAEAFF.

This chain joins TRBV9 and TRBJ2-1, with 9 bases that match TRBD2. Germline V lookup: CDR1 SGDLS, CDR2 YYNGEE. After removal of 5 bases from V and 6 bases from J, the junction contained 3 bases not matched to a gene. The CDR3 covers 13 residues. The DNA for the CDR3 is TGTGCCAGCAGTCTTAGCGGGGGCAATGAGCAGTTCTTC. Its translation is CASSLSGGNEQFF.

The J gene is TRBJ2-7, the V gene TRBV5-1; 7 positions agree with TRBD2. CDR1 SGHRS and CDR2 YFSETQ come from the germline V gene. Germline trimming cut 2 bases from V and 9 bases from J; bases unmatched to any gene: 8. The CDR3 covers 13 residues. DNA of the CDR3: TGCGCCAGCAGCTTAGTTGAGCGGGACGGGCAGTACTTC. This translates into CASSLVERDGQYF.

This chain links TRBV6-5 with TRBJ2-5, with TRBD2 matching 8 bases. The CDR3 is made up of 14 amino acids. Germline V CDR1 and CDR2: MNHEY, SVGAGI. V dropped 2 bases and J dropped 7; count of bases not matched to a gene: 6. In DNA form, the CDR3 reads TGTGCCAGCAGTTACGGGCGGGAGGAGGTGACCCAGTACTTC. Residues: CASSYGREEVTQYF.

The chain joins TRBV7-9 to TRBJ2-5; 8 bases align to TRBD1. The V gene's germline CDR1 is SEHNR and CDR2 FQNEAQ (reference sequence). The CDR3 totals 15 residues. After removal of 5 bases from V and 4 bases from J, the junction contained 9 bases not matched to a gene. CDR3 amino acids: CASSGGQGRGETQYF. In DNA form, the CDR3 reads TGTGCCAGCAGCGGAGGACAGGGTCGCGGAGAGACCCAGTACTTC.

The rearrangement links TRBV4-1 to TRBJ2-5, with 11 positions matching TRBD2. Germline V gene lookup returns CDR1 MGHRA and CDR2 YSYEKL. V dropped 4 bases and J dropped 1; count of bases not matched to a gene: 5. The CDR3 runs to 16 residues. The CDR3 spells CASSLATSGVQETQYF. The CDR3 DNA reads TGCGCCAGCAGCCTAGCGACTAGCGGGGTCCAAGAGACCCAGTACTTC.